A selection of T cell receptor beta chains follows, all from one sample in a study of shared clonotypes between healthy human individuals. Assay used: immunoSEQ multiplex PCR; TCRdb lists only in-frame clones, some missing. The sample contains under 2,000,000 clones, over 85% of which appear only once. The specimen was naive CD8+ T cells sorted from blood. The origin of the receptors is a young man in good health. Both conserved end residues are part of each CDR3. D genes are given only for firm matches. Size values are once, few and many counts, or a class for expanded clones, and some rows have none.

d_gene	v_gene	abundance	j_gene	CDR3nt	CDR3aa
NA	TRBV5-6	NA	TRBJ2-7	TGTGCCAGCAGCTTCAGAGTCTACGAGCAGTACTTC	CASSFRVYEQYF
NA	TRBV4-1	NA	TRBJ2-7	TGCGCCAGCAGCCAAGTCACGATCAGGGGCACGGGCTCCTACGAGCAGTACTTC	CASSQVTIRGTGSYEQYF
TRBD1	TRBV7-9	NA	TRBJ1-4	TGTGCCAGCAGCTTAAGACAGGGGGCTGAAGAAAAACTGTTTTTT	CASSLRQGAEEKLFF
NA	TRBV27	NA	TRBJ2-7	TGTGCCAGCAGTTTTGCCGGGACGGGTTACGAGCAGTACTTC	CASSFAGTGYEQYF
NA	TRBV5-4	NA	TRBJ1-1	TGTGCCAGCAGCTCCCTCCTCGAAGCTTTCTTT	CASSSLLEAFF
NA	TRBV5-6	NA	TRBJ1-6	TGTGCCAGCAGCTTGGCTTGGGGGAACTCACCCCTCCACTTT	CASSLAWGNSPLHF
TRBD2	TRBV29-1	NA	TRBJ2-1	TGCAGCGCTCCGAGCGGGGCCGGGAACAATGAGCAGTTCTTC	CSAPSGAGNNEQFF
NA	TRBV14	NA	TRBJ2-1	TGTGCCAGCAGCCAAGATGTGGATAACTACAATGAGCAGTTCTTC	CASSQDVDNYNEQFF
TRBD1	TRBV7-3	NA	TRBJ2-3	TGTGCCAGCAGCCCGACAGGGGGGCTGGCAGATACGCAGTATTTT	CASSPTGGLADTQYF
NA	TRBV25-1	NA	TRBJ1-2	TGTGCCAGCAGTGAATTTGGCCTTTCCGGACTCTATGGCTACACCTTC	CASSEFGLSGLYGYTF
NA	TRBV9	once	TRBJ1-1	TGTGCCAGCAGCGTATCAGGGGCCACTGAAGCTTTCTTT	CASSVSGATEAFF
TRBD2	TRBV7-6	NA	TRBJ2-7	TGTGCCAGCAGTCCCGAGCCTAGCGGGAAAGGCTACGAGCAGTACTTC	CASSPEPSGKGYEQYF
NA	TRBV7-8	NA	TRBJ1-2	TGTGCCAGCAGCTTGGGGCTCGACTATGGCTACACCTTC	CASSLGLDYGYTF
TRBD1	TRBV4-1	NA	TRBJ2-7	TGCGCCAGCAGCCAAAGACAGGGTTACTCCTACGAGCAGTACTTC	CASSQRQGYSYEQYF
NA	TRBV7-6	NA	TRBJ1-4	TGTGCCAGCAGCCCCGCATTAGGGCCGGCTAATGAAAAACTGTTTTTT	CASSPALGPANEKLFF
TRBD2	TRBV5-4	NA	TRBJ2-7	TGTGCCAGCAGCTCTAGCGGGGTCTCCTACGAGCAGTACTTC	CASSSSGVSYEQYF